A selection of T cell receptor beta chains follows, all from one sample in a study of shared clonotypes between healthy human individuals. Only in-frame clones appear in the TCRdb table, and some are missing; sequencing was by immunoSEQ multiplex PCR. The repertoire consists of some 2 million clones, with 95% occurring once and the leading ten covering roughly 0.13%. The sample was naive CD4+ T cells sorted from blood. The receptors were sampled from a young man in good health. The CDR3 runs from the conserved cysteine through the conserved F or W. Fields, in order: clone size, V gene, J gene, D gene, CDR3 DNA, CDR3 protein. The D gene is left open where the match is weak. Clone size appears in some rows only: once, few, many, or a class for an expanded clone.

.	TRBV7-9	TRBJ2-7	.	TGTGCCAGCAGCTTAGTTCCTGAAAGGGGCTTCGAGCAGTACTTC	CASSLVPERGFEQYF
.	TRBV15	TRBJ1-1	.	TGTGCCACCAGCAGGCAGGGTCTGTGGAACACTGAAGCTTTCTTT	CATSRQGLWNTEAFF
once	TRBV19	TRBJ1-6	TRBD1	TGTGCCAGTGGACAGGGGGCTAATTCACCCCTCCACTTT	CASGQGANSPLHF
.	TRBV28	TRBJ1-2	.	TGTGCCAGCAGTCCCCCCCCCGACTATGGCTACACCTTC	CASSPPPDYGYTF
once	TRBV9	TRBJ2-6	.	TGTGCCAGCAGCATACTTATCTCTGGGGCCAACGTCCTGACTTTC	CASSILISGANVLTF
.	TRBV28	TRBJ1-5	.	TGTGCCAGCAGTCTAGGACGGGCAATCGTTCAGCCCCAGCATTTT	CASSLGRAIVQPQHF
once	TRBV29-1	TRBJ2-7	.	TGCAGCGCCACCGACCCCCTCGGGCAGTACTTC	CSATDPLGQYF
.	TRBV10-3	TRBJ2-3	.	TGTGCCATCAGTGAGTCGATGCCACGGGGTATTAGGGATACGCAGTATTTT	CAISESMPRGIRDTQYF
.	TRBV5-3	TRBJ2-7	.	TGTGCCAGAAGCTTGGCGTCGACTAGTGCCGTGTACGAGCAGTACTTC	CARSLASTSAVYEQYF
.	TRBV6-1	TRBJ1-4	.	TGTGCCAGCAGTGAACGAGGGCCTGGGGAAAAACTGTTTTTT	CASSERGPGEKLFF
.	TRBV7-9	TRBJ2-1	TRBD1	TGTGCCAGCAGCTTTCGGGGACAGCCCCCAGAGCAGTTCTTC	CASSFRGQPPEQFF
.	TRBV5-1	TRBJ2-1	.	TGCGCCAGCAGCTACGGGAACGAAAACAATGAGCAGTTCTTC	CASSYGNENNEQFF
once	TRBV2	TRBJ2-7	TRBD1	TGTGCCAGCAGTGAAGGGACAGGGGTCTACGAGCAGTACTTC	CASSEGTGVYEQYF
.	TRBV2	TRBJ2-7	.	TGTGCCAGCAGCCCAGCAGTCTACGAGCAGTACTTC	CASSPAVYEQYF
.	TRBV30	TRBJ1-1	.	TGTGCCTGGAGTGCCGGGCACAGGGTTGAAGCTTTCTTT	CAWSAGHRVEAFF
.	TRBV28	TRBJ1-5	.	TGTGCCAGCAGGGCAGGTCAGCCCCAGCATTTT	CASRAGQPQHF
.	TRBV6-1	TRBJ2-3	TRBD1	TGTGCCAGCAGTAGGGACAGGGGTGCCACAGATACGCAGTATTTT	CASSRDRGATDTQYF
.	TRBV5-1	TRBJ1-1	TRBD1	TGCGCCAGCAGCTCGATGGGACAGTTGAACACTGAAGCTTTCTTT	CASSSMGQLNTEAFF
.	TRBV6-5	TRBJ2-3	.	TGTGCCAGCACCACCACAGATACGCAGTATTTT	CASTTTDTQYF
.	TRBV6-6	TRBJ2-2	TRBD2	TGTGCCAGCACGGGGGGGCCGACCACCGGGGAGCTGTTTTTT	CASTGGPTTGELFF
.	TRBV2	TRBJ1-5	TRBD1	TGTGCCAGCAGTGGAACAGGGGGTAGCAATCAGCCCCAGCATTTT	CASSGTGGSNQPQHF
.	TRBV25-1	TRBJ2-1	TRBD1	TGTGCCAGCAGGGACAGGAGCTCCTACAATGAGCAGTTCTTC	CASRDRSSYNEQFF
.	TRBV29-1	TRBJ2-1	.	TGCAGCGTTGTCCCATACAATGAGCAGTTCTTC	CSVVPYNEQFF
.	TRBV7-2	TRBJ2-1	.	TGTGCCAGCAGGGTTGGAGGGGCCTACAATGAGCAGTTCTTC	CASRVGGAYNEQFF
.	TRBV19	TRBJ2-7	TRBD1	TGTGCCAGTAGTTATTTCGGACAGGGGACCTACGAGCAGTACTTC	CASSYFGQGTYEQYF
.	TRBV6-6	TRBJ2-2	.	TGTGCCAGCTCGGGGACCGGGGAGCTGTTTTTT	CASSGTGELFF
.	TRBV4-2	TRBJ2-7	TRBD2	TGTGCCAGCAGCCAGACAGCGGGGTCAACCTACGAGCAGTACTTC	CASSQTAGSTYEQYF
.	TRBV11-2	TRBJ2-6	.	TGTGCCAGCAGCTCCGTTGGCTCTGGGGCCAACGTCCTGACTTTC	CASSSVGSGANVLTF
.	TRBV28	TRBJ1-4	.	TGTGCCACCAGAGGGGCATTAAGAGAAAAACTGTTTTTT	CATRGALREKLFF
.	TRBV6-5	TRBJ2-7	TRBD2	TGTGCCAGCAGCTCCTTAGCGGGAGGGTCTCCCGAGCAGTACTTC	CASSSLAGGSPEQYF
.	TRBV25-1	TRBJ1-5	.	TGTGCAAGGACCTGGCCTGACAAAGGGTATAGCAATCAGCCCCAGCATTTT	CARTWPDKGYSNQPQHF
.	TRBV4-1	TRBJ2-7	.	TGCGCCAGCAGCCAAGAAAATTCTAGAACTAGGCCTTACGAGCAGTACTTC	CASSQENSRTRPYEQYF
few	TRBV7-9	TRBJ2-2	.	TGTGCCAGCAGCCGAATCACCGGGGAGCTGTTTTTT	CASSRITGELFF
.	TRBV7-8	TRBJ2-1	.	TGTGCCAGCAGCCCAGGACAGTACAATGAGCAGTTCTTC	CASSPGQYNEQFF
.	TRBV7-2	TRBJ1-1	TRBD1	TGTGCCAGCAGCCCCGGGACAGGGAGGGGCTTTGCAGCTTTCTTT	CASSPGTGRGFAAFF
.	TRBV6-6	TRBJ2-7	.	TGTGCCAGCAGTTACCGGGCAGGGACCCTCGAGCAGTACTTC	CASSYRAGTLEQYF
.	TRBV19	TRBJ2-1	TRBD1	TGTGCCAGTAGGACCGGGACAGGGGGCACGAATGAGCAGTTCTTC	CASRTGTGGTNEQFF
.	TRBV6-5	TRBJ2-1	TRBD2	TGTGCCAGCAGTTACTCGTTAGCGGGAGCCAATGAGCAGTTCTTC	CASSYSLAGANEQFF
.	TRBV7-2	TRBJ2-7	.	TGTGCCAGCAGCTTATCCAAAGGGTTATACGAGCAGTACTTC	CASSLSKGLYEQYF
.	TRBV7-2	TRBJ2-3	TRBD2	TGTGCCAGCAGCTCAGCGGGAGCCTCGAATACGCAGTATTTT	CASSSAGASNTQYF
.	TRBV5-6	TRBJ1-6	TRBD1	TGTGCCAGCAGCGGAGCCGGGACAGGGACGGGAAATTCACCCCTCCACTTT	CASSGAGTGTGNSPLHF
.	TRBV12-5	TRBJ1-1	.	TGTGCTAGTGGTTTGGGTACAGGGAACACTGAAGCTTTCTTT	CASGLGTGNTEAFF
few	TRBV30	TRBJ1-6	TRBD1	TGTGCCGGCACAGGGGGAAATTCACCCCTCCACTTT	CAGTGGNSPLHF
.	TRBV7-8	TRBJ2-1	.	TGTGCCAGCAGCTTACGGACTGGCCGGCGGCTTAACTCCTACAATGAGCAGTTCTTC	CASSLRTGRRLNSYNEQFF
.	TRBV2	TRBJ2-5	TRBD2	TGTGCCAGCAGTGCACCTAGCGGGATTTTAGATTTGGAGACCCAGTACTTC	CASSAPSGILDLETQYF
.	TRBV5-1	TRBJ2-2	TRBD1	TGCGCCAGCAGCTTCACAGGGGCCTTAATAACCGGGGAGCTGTTTTTT	CASSFTGALITGELFF
.	TRBV5-6	TRBJ2-7	TRBD2	TGTGCCAGCAGCTTGGCGGTGGCGGGAGGCGGCGAGCAGTACTTC	CASSLAVAGGGEQYF
.	TRBV2	TRBJ1-5	.	TGTGCCAGCAGCCTACAAGGCAATCAGCCCCAGCATTTT	CASSLQGNQPQHF
.	TRBV5-3	TRBJ2-2	.	TGTGCCAGAAGTTACTTGACAGAAAGCACCGGGGAGCTGTTTTTT	CARSYLTESTGELFF
.	TRBV7-9	TRBJ1-4	TRBD1	TGTGCCAGCAGCCAAGACAGGGGGAATGAAAAACTGTTTTTT	CASSQDRGNEKLFF
.	TRBV5-1	TRBJ2-7	TRBD2	TGCGCCAGCAGCCTTGGGGGAGCGGGAGTCTACGAGCAGTACTTC	CASSLGGAGVYEQYF
.	TRBV15	TRBJ2-4	.	TGTGCCACCAGTCTGCTAGCCAAAAACATTCAGTACTTC	CATSLLAKNIQYF
.	TRBV5-6	TRBJ1-2	.	TGTGCCAGCACCATAGGGCCGCGTGGCTACACCTTC	CASTIGPRGYTF
.	TRBV10-1	TRBJ1-2	.	TGCGCCAGCAGTCTACAGGGACGGGTTGGCTACACCTTC	CASSLQGRVGYTF
.	TRBV4-3	TRBJ1-1	.	TGCGCCAGCAGCCAAGTTTTCTCAGCCATGAACACTGAAGCTTTCTTT	CASSQVFSAMNTEAFF
.	TRBV18	TRBJ1-5	TRBD1	TGTGCCAGCTCACCACCTAACAGGGCAGGGGGGAGTCAGCCCCAGCATTTT	CASSPPNRAGGSQPQHF
.	TRBV2	TRBJ2-2	.	TGTGCCAGCAGTGTACAGGACACCGGGGAGCTGTTTTTT	CASSVQDTGELFF
.	TRBV5-1	TRBJ2-7	.	TGCGCCAGCAGCGAAGGTTATACAATCACCTACGAGCAGTACTTC	CASSEGYTITYEQYF
.	TRBV27	TRBJ2-1	.	TGTGCCAGCAGTTTATTTGCAGGGGTGGTGAATGAGCAGTTCTTC	CASSLFAGVVNEQFF
.	TRBV5-1	TRBJ2-5	TRBD2	TGCGCCAGCAGCCCGCGGCTCGGACTAGCGGGGGGCAGACAAGAGACCCAGTACTTC	CASSPRLGLAGGRQETQYF